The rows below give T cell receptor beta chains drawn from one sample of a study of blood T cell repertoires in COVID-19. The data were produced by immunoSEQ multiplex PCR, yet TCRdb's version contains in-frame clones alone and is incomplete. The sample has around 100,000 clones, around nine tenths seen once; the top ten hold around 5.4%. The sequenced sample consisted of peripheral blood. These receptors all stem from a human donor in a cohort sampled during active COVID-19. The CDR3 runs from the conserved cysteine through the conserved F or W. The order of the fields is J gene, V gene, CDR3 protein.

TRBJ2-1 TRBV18 CASSPPGQGSYNEQFF
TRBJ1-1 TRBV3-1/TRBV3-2 CASSQGATNTEAFF
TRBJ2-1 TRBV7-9 CASSSGDNEQFF
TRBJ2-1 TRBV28 CASSSSSVGHNEQFF
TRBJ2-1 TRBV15 CATSREGGRGLVEQFF
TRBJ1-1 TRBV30 CAWSSQKAAGDTEAFF
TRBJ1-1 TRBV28 CASSLNGEGFF
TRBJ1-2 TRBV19 CASSSDRFDYGYTF
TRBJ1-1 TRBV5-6 CASSFLDRGRPEAFF
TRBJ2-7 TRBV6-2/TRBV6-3 CASSYDERNYEQYF
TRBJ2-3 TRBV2 CASSVPLAGNTDTQYF
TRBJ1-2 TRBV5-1 CASSFSQGDYGYTF
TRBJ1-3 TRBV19 CASSIREVSGNTIYF
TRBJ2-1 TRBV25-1 CASLTSGSSYNEQFF
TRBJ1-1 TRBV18 CASSPLTGTGGMNTEAFF
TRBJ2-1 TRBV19 CASSMPRGEQFF
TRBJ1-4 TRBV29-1 CSVEATFGKLFF
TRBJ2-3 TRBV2 CASSENTGADTQYF
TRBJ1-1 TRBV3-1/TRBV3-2 CASSRDRGGTEAFF
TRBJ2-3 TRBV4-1 CASSQRLAGATDTQYF
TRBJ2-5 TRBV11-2 CASSSTGYGETQYF
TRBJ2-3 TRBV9 CASSVVGADTQYF
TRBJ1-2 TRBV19 CASSIRGQGIANYGYTF
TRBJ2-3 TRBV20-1 CSASRRGAADTQYF
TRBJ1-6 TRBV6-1 CASSVGRGRENSPLHF
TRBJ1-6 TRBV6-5 CASSYSTVNSPLHF
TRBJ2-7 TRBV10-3 CAIRDEFESRSYEQYF
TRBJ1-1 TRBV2 CASTSRTENTEAFF
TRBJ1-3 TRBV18 CASSPSGAGNTIYF
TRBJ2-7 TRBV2 CASSAQAGSYEQYF
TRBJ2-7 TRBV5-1 CASGRDVPGEQYF
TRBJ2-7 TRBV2 CASSSQGLAGAWQYF
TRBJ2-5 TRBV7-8 CASSFPGQGRETQYF
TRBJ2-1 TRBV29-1 CSVSRTSGNYNEQFF
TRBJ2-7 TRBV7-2 CASSLSSDRAYEQYF
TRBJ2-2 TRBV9 CASSVVGMGANTGELFF
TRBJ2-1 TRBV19 CASSIAPGGGRFF
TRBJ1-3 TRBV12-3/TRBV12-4 CASRTREPNTIYF
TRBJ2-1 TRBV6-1 CASSELAGYNEQFF
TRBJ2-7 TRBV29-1 CSGGTGQIYEQYF
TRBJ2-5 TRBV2 CASSKGQGGETQYF
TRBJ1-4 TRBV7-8 CASSLVPRGLYTNEKLFF
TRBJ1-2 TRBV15 CATSGGQGAMNYGYTF
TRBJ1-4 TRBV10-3 CAISFDRPGEKLFF
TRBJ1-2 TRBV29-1 CSVGENREANYGYTF
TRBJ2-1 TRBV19 CASSTDAGNEQFF
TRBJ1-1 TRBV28 CASRSDRTNTEAFF
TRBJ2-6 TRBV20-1 CSASERDVLTF
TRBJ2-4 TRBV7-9 CASSLLGSLNIQYF
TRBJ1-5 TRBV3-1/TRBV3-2 CASSQGRTGGTRKNQPQHF
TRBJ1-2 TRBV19 CASSISGGHYGYTF
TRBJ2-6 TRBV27 CASMYGGSGANVLTF
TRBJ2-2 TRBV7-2 CASSPRTGWNTGELFF
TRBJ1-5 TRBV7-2 CASSLAGAGSQPQHF
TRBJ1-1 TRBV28 CASRNTGYTEAFF
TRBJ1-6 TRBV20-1 CSASRDIGNSPLHF
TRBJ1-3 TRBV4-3 CASSQGPGGGNTIYF
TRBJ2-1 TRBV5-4 CASSLAAGRTGKYNEQFF